These 10 T cell receptor beta chains were all obtained from the same sample, sequenced in a study of T cells in Graves' hyperthyroidism and ophthalmopathy. TCR beta CDR3 regions were amplified from RNA. First-round RT-PCR with HTBI primers amplified the TCR CDR3 region. One entry per CDR3 protein results from TCRdb running MiXCR on the multiplex PCR reads. The sample includes under 400,000 distinct CDR3 sequences, less than 15% seen only once; the top ten take about 9.1%. The source material was blood. The receptors derive from a woman aged 18-29 years with Graves' hyperthyroidism.

There are many counts of this clonotype. The chain combines TRBV20-1 with TRBJ1-1; weak D call: TRBD1 (6 bases). This CDR3 spans 15 amino acids. V was pared by 2 bases and J by 1 base, with 14 bases between. CDR1 is DFQATT and CDR2 is SNEGSKA in the germline V gene (reference sequence). CDR3 residues: CSARKAGAGNTEAFF. CDR3 in DNA: TGCAGTGCTAGAAAAGCGGGGGCGGGGAACACTGAAGCTTTCTTT.

This clonotype was found many times. The chain has TRBV15 and TRBJ2-3; D possibly matches TRBD1 or TRBD2 (6 bases each). The germline V gene has CDR1 LNHNV and CDR2 YYDKDF (reference sequence). Trimming cost V 0 bases and J 2 bases, with 12 bases left between them. This CDR3 spans 16 amino acids. The DNA of the CDR3 is TGTGCCACCAGCAGAGAAGGGGCGGGACACACAGATACGCAGTATTTT. It translates to CATSREGAGHTDTQYF.

The chain recombines TRBV27 with TRBJ2-7; tentatively, D is TRBD2 (5 bases). Per germline, CDR1 MNHEY and CDR2 SMNVEV (reference sequence). The V end lost 2 bases, the J end lost 3 bases, and 8 bases lay between the germline ends. The length of the CDR3 is 13 residues. The CDR3: CASSLNGLYEQYF. The CDR3 DNA reads as TGTGCCAGCAGTTTAAACGGACTCTACGAGCAGTACTTC.

In its sample, this clonotype was seen many times. The genes are TRBV7-2 and TRBJ1-2, with D unclear. The length of the CDR3 is 16 residues. In germline, CDR1 is SGHTA, CDR2 FQGNSA. With 2 bases removed from V and 2 bases from J, the gap between germline ends came to 15 bases. This CDR3 reads CASSLSWAERNYGYTF. CDR3 DNA sequence: TGTGCCAGCAGCTTATCTTGGGCGGAGCGAAACTATGGCTACACCTTC.

This clonotype was recorded many times. This chain links TRBV5-8 with TRBJ1-2; the match to TRBD1 covers 11 bases. The CDR3 is 15 residues long. Per germline, CDR1 SGHTS and CDR2 YDEGEE. V lost 3 bases and J lost 8; bases outside the gene matches: 9. The CDR3 spells CASSSTGTGGRGYTF. CDR3 DNA sequence: TGTGCCAGCAGCTCGACCGGGACAGGGGGAAGGGGCTACACCTTC.

This clonotype was detected many times. This sequence joins TRBV30 and TRBJ1-6; 10 bases agree with TRBD1. The CDR3 is 14 residues long. The germline CDR1 and CDR2 sequences are GTSNPN and SVGIG (reference sequence). V shed 4 bases and J 10 bases; nucleotides not matched to a gene: 7. The chain's CDR3 is CAWNPGQGNSPLHF. The CDR3 bases are TGTGCCTGGAACCCGGGACAGGGGAACTCACCCCTCCACTTT.

This clonotype occurred many times. The CDR3 DNA reads as TGCGCCAGCAGCCAAGAGAGACTACACCAAGAGACCCAGTACTTC. Translation: CASSQERLHQETQYF. The chain recombines TRBV4-3 with TRBJ2-5; weak D call: TRBD2 (5 bases). Trimming stripped 0 bases from V and 0 bases from J, with 8 bases between. Germline V gene sequence: CDR1 LGHNA, CDR2 YSLEER. This CDR3 is 15 amino acids long.

In this sample, this clonotype turned up many times. The CDR3 nucleotides are TGTGCCAGCAGCCAAGGAGGAGAAGAGACCCAGTACTTC. As protein: CASSQGGEETQYF. The chain recombines TRBV14 with TRBJ2-5, with D uncertain. The CDR3 spans 13 residues. Germline CDR1 reads SGHDN; CDR2 reads FVKESK. V gave up 1 base and J gave up 3 bases, with 6 bases separating them.

This clonotype was picked up many times. This chain joins TRBV13 and TRBJ1-2; 10 bases line up with TRBD1. Germline V CDR1 and CDR2: PRHDT, FYEKMQ (reference sequence). The junction had 8 bases not matched to a gene; V was cut back by 2 bases and J by 8 bases. The CDR3 runs 15 residues. The CDR3 is CASSLSPGQGIGYTF. CDR3 DNA: TGTGCCAGCAGCTTAAGCCCGGGACAGGGGATAGGCTACACCTTC.

The rearrangement links TRBV28 to TRBJ1-5; possibly TRBD1 for D (5 bases). The germline V and J ends were trimmed by 4 bases and 4 bases, with 17 bases remaining between them. From germline, CDR1 is MDHEN and CDR2 SYDVKM. The CDR3 has 16 residues. The CDR3 DNA is TGTGCCAGCAGTTCACCGGGACCCGGGGTTAATCAGCCCCAGCATTTT. Translating it yields CASSSPGPGVNQPQHF.